The TCR beta chain described here comes from a study of blood T cell repertoires in COVID-19 (dated by TCRdb to 2020 to 2021). Turning to the overall study: Samples from collaborators originated in the United States, Italy and Spain and spanned both the acute and convalescent phases of COVID-19. The material from the prospective study consisted of cDNA or gDNA derived from T cells, B-cell-depleted T cells, or PBMCs. A freely available public database, intended as a resource for researchers studying the immune response to SARS-CoV-2, is where the repertoires were released. The dataset comprised deeply sampled blood TCRbeta repertoires from subjects exposed to, actively infected with, or recovered from COVID-19. Nearly every sample came with metadata listing a de-identified subject ID, COVID-19 status, age in years and sex. Where HLA class I and class II types were available, the types were taken from metadata supplied by the sample provider, not from assay-based typing. Samples were obtained from the ongoing ImmuneRACE study (first 160 participants) and from 950 to 1,500 subjects provided by 6 global collaborators.

This clone was seen once. No antigen is known for it. The sample holds no much larger clone one base away, and base qualities are not on file. The immunoSEQ Assay, a bias-controlled multiplex PCR, was used to amplify TCRbeta CDR3 regions from genomic DNA. In the source study's methods: Nucleated cell counts per sample were estimated from amplification of reference gene primers within the assay. Sequence reads were collapsed and filtered to measure the absolute abundance of every unique TCRbeta CDR3 rearrangement. Productive Simpson clonality was computed per sample as the square root of Simpson's diversity index over productive rearrangements. The immuneACCESS repertoire file appears here via TCRdb, limited to in-frame rearrangements. These files lack a portion of the clones; in checked studies, under half of the deficit traces to unresolved V genes, and the cause of the others is not known. From that table come the V and J calls and clone size; the DNA was used to work out D and trimming. The sample contains some 130,000 clones, roughly two thirds of them found a single time. Jointly, the top ten make up around 2% of the sample.

From its cysteine to its phenylalanine, the CDR3 spans 17 amino acids. Left in the record is the CDR3 DNA by itself, 51 bases read in frame from the first base. From the germline V gene, CDR1 is SGHAT and CDR2 is FQNNGV. Trimming costs V 2 bases and J 4 bases, and their ends lie 19 bases apart. Study-wide findings and limitations: The quantity of clinical and demographic metadata differed by source and by participant and was supplied without curation.

Each collaborating institution followed its own protocols to collect whole blood in K2EDTA tubes. Collaborator samples were shipped for TCRbeta analysis as frozen whole blood, isolated PBMCs, or DNA extracted from either sample type. The sequenced material came from peripheral blood. This clonotype was obtained from a woman in her 70s with acute or convalescent COVID-19. The rearranged chain carries TRBV11-2 and TRBJ2-3, with the D gene not confidently named. The CDR3 is CASSLPRVSSRADTQYF. The nucleotide sequence is given as TGTGCCAGCAGCTTACCCCGGGTCTCGAGTCGAGCAGATACGCAGTATTTT.